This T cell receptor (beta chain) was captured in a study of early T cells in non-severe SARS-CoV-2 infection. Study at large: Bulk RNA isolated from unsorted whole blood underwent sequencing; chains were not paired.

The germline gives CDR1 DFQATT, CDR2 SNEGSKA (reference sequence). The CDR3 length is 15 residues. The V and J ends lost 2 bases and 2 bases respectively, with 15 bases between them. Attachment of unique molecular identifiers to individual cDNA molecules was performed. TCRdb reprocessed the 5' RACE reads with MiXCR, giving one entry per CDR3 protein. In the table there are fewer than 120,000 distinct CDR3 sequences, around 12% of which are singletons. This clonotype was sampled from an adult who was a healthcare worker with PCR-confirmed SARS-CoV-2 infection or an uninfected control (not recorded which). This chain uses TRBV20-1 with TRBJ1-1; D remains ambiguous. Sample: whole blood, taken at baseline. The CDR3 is CSARSLRASNTEAFF. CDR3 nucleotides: TGCAGTGCTAGAAGTCTCCGGGCCTCTAACACTGAAGCTTTCTTT.